The 7 T cell receptor beta chains below were found in one sample sequenced in a study of CD8 T cells in ankylosing spondylitis. Study conclusions and caveats: Ankylosing spondylitis blood seemed to carry a telltale TCR beta motif made of about 8 highly homologous variants.

Antigens of these TCRs are unknown. TCRdb independently ran MiXCR on the 5' RACE reads; one entry per CDR3 protein. The data hold about 480,000 distinct CDR3 sequences, with approximately 17% observed a single time. The sample consisted of blood, either unsorted or a sorted T cell fraction (not recorded which). All receptors come from a male donor with ankylosing spondylitis.

The V gene is TRBV4-2, the J gene TRBJ2-5; either TRBD1 or TRBD2 may supply D (5 bases each). The CDR3 is 13 amino acids. Deletions cut 4 bases from V and 5 bases from J, with 11 bases between. The germline V gene has CDR1 LGHNA and CDR2 YNFKEQ. In DNA, the CDR3 is TGTGCCAGCAGCCCCCGGGACGGTGAGACCCAGTACTTC. Protein: CASSPRDGETQYF.

V usage is TRBV9 and J usage is TRBJ2-7; 10 positions match TRBD1. The CDR3 spans 16 residues. The ends lost 0 bases at V and 0 bases at J; junction bases unmatched: 3. CDR1 is SGDLS, CDR2 YYNGEE, per germline. Here the CDR3 DNA reads TGTGCCAGCAGCGTAGAAGGGACAGGGGCCTCCTACGAGCAGTACTTC. Residues: CASSVEGTGASYEQYF.

This clonotype has a count of ten or more. V gene TRBV20-1 combines with J gene TRBJ2-1; the D is unclear. The V end lost 3 bases, the J end lost 15 bases, and 21 bases lay between the germline ends. Germline V gene lookup returns CDR1 DFQATT and CDR2 SNEGSKA (reference sequence). The CDR3 length is 13 residues. The CDR3 is CSASLAPQTRGFF. The CDR3 nucleotides are TGCAGTGCTAGTTTGGCGCCTCAAACCCGAGGGTTCTTC.

The rearrangement links TRBV11-1 to TRBJ1-1; D is uncertain. The germline CDR1 and CDR2 sequences are SGHAT and FQDESV (reference sequence). V was shortened by 3 bases and J by 1 base, with 9 bases between the two germline ends. The CDR3 length is 14 residues. The CDR3 loop is CASSFGGTNTEAFF. The CDR3 nucleotides are TGTGCCAGCAGCTTCGGAGGAACGAACACTGAAGCTTTCTTT.

This chain connects TRBV7-3 to TRBJ2-3; 9 bases align to TRBD2. Germline CDR1 SGHTA, CDR2 FQGTGA. CDR3 length: 16 amino acids. Losses at the gene ends were 5 bases for V and 7 bases for J; bases not matched to a gene: 13. The CDR3 DNA follows: TGTGCCAGCAGCCCCGCCGGAAGCGGGGGGTATCATACGCAGTATTTT. Protein sequence: CASSPAGSGGYHTQYF. Filled out from reference TRBV7-3 and TRBJ2-3, the complete variable domain reads GAGVSQTPSNKVTEKGKYVELRCDPISGHTALYWYRQSLGQGPEFLIYFQGTGAADDSGLPNDRFFAVRPEGSVSTLKIQRTERGDSAVYLCASSPAGSGGYHTQYFGPGTRLTVL.

This chain connects TRBV6-5 to TRBJ2-1, with 7 bases matching TRBD1. Looked up from germline, CDR1 is MNHEY and CDR2 is SVGAGI. This CDR3 has 14 residues. The V gene end was trimmed by 2 bases and the J gene end by 2 bases; junction bases not matched to a gene: 0. This CDR3 reads CASSYRGPYNEQFF. The DNA of the CDR3 is TGTGCCAGCAGTTACAGGGGGCCCTACAATGAGCAGTTCTTC.

The V call is TRBV3-1, the J call TRBJ2-7, with 9 bases identical to TRBD2. This CDR3 is built from 15 residues. Germline V gene sequence: CDR1 LGHDT, CDR2 YNNKEL (reference sequence). V shed 1 base, J shed 2 bases, and the junction held 3 bases outside the gene matches. CDR3 sequence: CASSQVTSGAYEQYF. CDR3 in DNA: TGTGCCAGCAGCCAAGTGACTAGCGGTGCCTACGAGCAGTACTTC.